The sequence of this T cell receptor beta chain was determined in a study of blood T cell repertoires in COVID-19. Looking at the study overall: Samples came from the United States, Italy and Spain, spanning acute and convalescent COVID-19. T cells, B-cell-depleted T cells, or PBMCs provided the cDNA or gDNA that served as material.

In the authors' workflow: By means of reference gene primer amplification, nucleated cell counts were estimated. The assay was immunoSEQ multiplex PCR, and TCRdb's table has in-frame clones only and misses some. The V and J calls and clone size are taken from that table; D and trimming were inferred from the DNA. The table records roughly 72,000 clones, about 81% of them present only once. The CDR3 is 16 amino acids. The V segment lost 5 bases and the J segment 7 bases; nucleotides outside the gene matches: 11. Germline V gene sequence: CDR1 LNHNV, CDR2 YYDKDF (reference sequence). The specimen sequenced was peripheral blood. The clonotype originates from a woman of 80 years or more with acute or convalescent COVID-19. This chain connects TRBV15 to TRBJ2-1; 10 nucleotides match TRBD1. CDR3 protein: CATSGWDRGLGNEQFF. The CDR3 DNA reads as TGTGCCACCAGCGGGTGGGACAGGGGATTAGGAAATGAGCAGTTCTTC.